The clone carrying this TCR beta chain was counted only a few times. This specimen comes from a study of blood T cells in healthy people across ages. Primers used in a second PCR of roughly 7 to 12 cycles were a sample-barcoded 5' primer and a J-beta primer mix. Using its own MiXCR run on the 5' RACE reads, TCRdb lists one record per CDR3 protein. The sample lists 1.4 million to 1.5 million distinct CDR3 sequences; around 39% were seen once. This clonotype was obtained from a woman under 30 in good health. The source material was blood.

The CDR3 DNA follows: TGCGCCAGCAGCTCCTCCGGGACCCTAGCCAAAAACATTCAGTACTTC. The encoded protein is CASSSSGTLAKNIQYF. This rearrangement joins TRBV5-1 to TRBJ2-4; the D gene could be TRBD1 or TRBD2 (5 bases each). Germline CDR1 and CDR2: SGHRS and YFSETQ. V was clipped by 3 bases and J by 0 bases, with 13 bases between them. The CDR3 runs to 16 residues.